This T cell receptor (beta chain) originates from a study of T cell changes during pregnancy in multiple sclerosis. The assay was immunoSEQ multiplex PCR, and TCRdb's table has in-frame clones only and misses some. The sample holds 45,000 or so clones, around 90% seen once. The CDR3 extends over 17 amino acids. CDR1 and CDR2 from the germline V gene are MDHEN and SYDVKM. V dropped 2 bases and J dropped 0 bases, with 16 bases sitting between them. The sequences come from peripheral blood, collected in the first trimester of pregnancy. The sequence was obtained from a female donor with multiple sclerosis, enrolled in a pregnancy study. The rearrangement uses TRBV28 and TRBJ1-2, with TRBD1 as a possible D gene (5 bases). DNA for the CDR3: TGTGCCAGCAGTTTAGGCTTTGTGACAGTATCTAACTATGGCTACACCTTC. This encodes CASSLGFVTVSNYGYTF.